This T cell receptor beta chain is from a study of cytomegalovirus exposure and HLA in healthy donors. Study overall: Samples from HLA-typed donors yielded approximately 88 million unique TCRs in an early data release.

The PCR had 60 Vbeta and 13 Jbeta primers. Repertoires were generated with immunoSEQ multiplex PCR, while TCRdb's copy carries only in-frame clones and drops some. The table includes some 180,000 clones, 60% to 85% detected once. V gave up 6 bases and J gave up 5 bases; unmatched junction bases: 9. This CDR3 is 15 amino acids long. Germline V lookup: CDR1 MDHEN, CDR2 SYDVKM. Sequenced input: PBMCs. The rearrangement joins TRBV28 to TRBJ1-1; 10 positions agree with TRBD1. The source is a male donor in good health and CMV-seronegative. The CDR3 loop is CASSPGDRGRTEAFF. In nucleotides, the CDR3 is TGTGCCAGCAGCCCAGGGGACAGGGGAAGAACTGAAGCTTTCTTT.